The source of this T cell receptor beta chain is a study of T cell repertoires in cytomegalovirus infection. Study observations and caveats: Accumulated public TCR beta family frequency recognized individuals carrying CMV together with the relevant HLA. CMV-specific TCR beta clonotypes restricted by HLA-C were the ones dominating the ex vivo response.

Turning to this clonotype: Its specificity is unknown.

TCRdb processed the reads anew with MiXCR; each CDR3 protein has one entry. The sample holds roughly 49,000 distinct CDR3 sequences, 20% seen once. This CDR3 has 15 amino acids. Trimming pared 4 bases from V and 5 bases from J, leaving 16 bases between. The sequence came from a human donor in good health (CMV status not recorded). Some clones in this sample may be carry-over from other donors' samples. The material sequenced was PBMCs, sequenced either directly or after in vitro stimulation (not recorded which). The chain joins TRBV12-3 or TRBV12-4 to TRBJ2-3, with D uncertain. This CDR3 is CASSSTHHPQDTQYF. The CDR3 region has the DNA TGTGCCAGCAGTTCGACCCACCACCCCCAAGATACGCAGTATTTT.